This T cell receptor beta chain was sequenced during a study of T cell repertoires in cytomegalovirus infection. Study summary: Signatures in public TCR beta sequences pointed to both CMV infection and matching HLA type.

General study points: In two of eight donors, the top clonotype was HLA-C-restricted CMV-specific.

CDR3 length equals 14 residues. After removal of 5 bases from V and 6 bases from J, the junction contained 7 bases not matched to a gene. Germline V gene data show CDR1 as MNHNS and CDR2 as SASEGT. Notes on this clonotype: The antigen remains undetermined.

TCRdb recomputed calls from the reads with MiXCR, one row per CDR3 protein. This sample carries 310,000 or so distinct CDR3 sequences, roughly 15% of them seen once, and the ten largest clones take approximately 12%. The sequence was collected from a human donor in good health (CMV status not recorded). Some clones in this sample may be carry-over from other donors' samples. Specimen: PBMCs. The J gene is TRBJ2-1, the V gene TRBV6-1, with TRBD2 matching over 7 bases. CDR3 sequence: CASSNPSGSNEQFF. The CDR3 region has the DNA TGTGCCAGCAGTAACCCTAGCGGAAGCAATGAGCAGTTCTTC.